This entry lists 14 T cell receptor beta chains sequenced from one sample in a study of OX40 agonist ivuxolimab in advanced cancers. Generated by immunoSEQ multiplex PCR, the TCRdb table keeps only in-frame clones and is missing some. The sample has tens of thousands of clones; 85% to 95% are singletons. The source was CD4+ or CD8+ T cells sorted from blood, collected in a trial of the OX40 agonist ivuxolimab. All receptors derive from an adult with an advanced solid tumor such as melanoma, head and neck, liver or kidney cancer.

The V call is TRBV7-2, the J call TRBJ2-1; a weak D match, TRBD2 (6 bases). Trimming took off 5 bases at V and 10 bases at J, with 18 bases between the two ends. Germline-derived CDR1 and CDR2 are SGHTA and FQGNSA. This CDR3 contains 14 residues. As DNA, the CDR3 is TGTGCCAGCAGCGCCTCTAAGGGACTTGGGGAGCAGTTCTTC. Translation: CASSASKGLGEQFF.

The chain links TRBV5-1 to TRBJ2-4; D gene uncertain. V lost 7 bases to trimming and J lost 0 bases, with 17 bases between them. This CDR3 spans 16 amino acids. Germline loops: CDR1 SGHRS, CDR2 YFSETQ. The CDR3 DNA is TGCGCCAGCCGGGTGGGCGTGGGGTTAGCCAAAAACATTCAGTACTTC. Amino acid sequence: CASRVGVGLAKNIQYF.

The chain combines TRBV4-3 with TRBJ2-1, with a weak D call TRBD2 (6 bases). The V end was cut by 3 bases, the J end by 7 bases, with 16 bases between. Germline CDR1 LGHNA, CDR2 YSLEER. This CDR3 contains 15 residues. CDR3 amino acids: CASSHRTGSTNEQFF. The CDR3 DNA sequence: TGCGCCAGCAGCCATCGCACCGGGAGCACGAATGAGCAGTTCTTC.

The V gene is TRBV7-2, the J gene TRBJ2-3, with 10 bases aligning to TRBD1. The CDR3 covers 15 residues. V lost 4 bases and J lost 5; bases outside the gene matches: 6. Germline CDR1 reads SGHTA; CDR2 reads FQGNSA. The CDR3, as DNA: TGTGCCAGCAGCTCCGGGACAGGGGTTGTAGATACGCAGTATTTT. This translates into CASSSGTGVVDTQYF.

The chain recombines TRBV19 with TRBJ2-7, with D perhaps assigned TRBD1 or TRBD2 (5 bases each). CDR1 is LNHDA, CDR2 SQIVND, per germline (reference sequence). V was shortened by 6 bases and J by 0 bases, with 15 bases between the two germline ends. The CDR3 consists of 15 residues. As DNA, the CDR3 is TGTGCCAGTAGGCCGGGGCCGCACAGCTCCTACGAGCAGTACTTC. Protein product: CASRPGPHSSYEQYF.

The chain uses TRBV28 and TRBJ1-2, with D unclear. Per germline, CDR1 MDHEN and CDR2 SYDVKM. CDR3 length: 15 residues. V dropped 2 bases and J dropped 4 bases, with 14 bases sitting between them. In DNA, the CDR3 is TGTGCCAGCAGTTTAATAGGAAGGACCTTCTATGGCTACACCTTC. Protein product: CASSLIGRTFYGYTF.

The chain uses TRBV27 and TRBJ2-7; D may be TRBD1 or TRBD2 (7 bases each). Trimming removed 3 bases at V and 2 bases at J, with 14 bases between. Germline V gene sequence: CDR1 MNHEY, CDR2 SMNVEV (reference sequence). The CDR3 covers 15 residues. DNA for the CDR3: TGTGCCAGCAGTTTTGGGGGAGGGGGCGCCTACGAGCAGTACTTC. Its translation: CASSFGGGGAYEQYF.

The chain combines TRBV19 with TRBJ2-3; perhaps TRBD2 as D (7 bases). Trimming stripped 1 base from V and 8 bases from J, with 13 bases between. Germline V gives CDR1 LNHDA, CDR2 SQIVND (reference sequence). CDR3 size: 14 residues. CDR3 bases: TGTGCCAGTAGTATAGCCGGGGGGCGTGGTACGCAGTATTTT. Its protein product is CASSIAGGRGTQYF.

This clone showed up just once. V usage is TRBV19 and J usage is TRBJ1-3, with 7 bases that match TRBD1. Losses at the gene ends were 5 bases for V and 2 bases for J; bases not matched to a gene: 6. Germline CDR1 LNHDA, CDR2 SQIVND (reference sequence). The CDR3 has 15 residues. CDR3 in DNA: TGTGCCAGTAGTGTTCAGACAGGGACTGGAAACACCATATATTTT. As protein: CASSVQTGTGNTIYF.

The chain uses TRBV7-6 and TRBJ1-1, with TRBD1 as a possible D gene (5 bases). The germline gives CDR1 SGHVS, CDR2 FNYEAQ. There are 12 residues in the CDR3. The V end was cut by 1 base, the J end by 8 bases, with 8 bases between. CDR3 sequence reads: CASSLVQGEAFF. The CDR3 region has the DNA TGTGCCAGCAGCTTAGTGCAGGGAGAAGCTTTCTTT.

The V and J genes are TRBV7-9 and TRBJ2-4; D might be TRBD1 (6 bases). The germline gives CDR1 SEHNR, CDR2 FQNEAQ (reference sequence). Trimming cost V 8 bases and J 5 bases, with 13 bases left between them. This CDR3 spans 13 amino acids. The CDR3 loop reads CASARTAENIQYF. CDR3 sequence (DNA): TGTGCCAGCGCGCGGACAGCGGAAAACATTCAGTACTTC.

The chain joins TRBV27 to TRBJ2-7; 10 nucleotides agree with TRBD1. The V segment lost 3 bases and the J segment 4 bases; nucleotides outside the gene matches: 6. CDR1 and CDR2 (germline): MNHEY, SMNVEV (reference sequence). There are 15 residues in the CDR3. This chain's CDR3 is CASSFRGQGYYEQYF. The CDR3 DNA sequence: TGTGCCAGCAGTTTTAGGGGACAGGGGTATTACGAGCAGTACTTC.

The chain combines TRBV9 with TRBJ2-3; either TRBD1 or TRBD2 may fit D (6 bases each). V lost 0 bases, J lost 3 bases, and 17 bases lay in between. The CDR3 is 17 amino acids. Germline lookup yields CDR1 SGDLS and CDR2 YYNGEE. CDR3 residues: CASSVVDRGARTDTQYF. As DNA, the CDR3 is TGTGCCAGCAGCGTAGTCGATAGGGGGGCTAGAACAGATACGCAGTATTTT.

The V and J genes are TRBV4-1 and TRBJ1-5; no firm D call. Trimming shortened V by 5 bases and J by 5 bases, and 13 bases separated the two germline ends. The length of the CDR3 is 14 residues. Germline V gene lookup returns CDR1 MGHRA and CDR2 YSYEKL. The CDR3 coding sequence is TGCGCCAGCAGCTTTAGGGCAGGAGATCAGCCCCAGCATTTT. Translation gives CASSFRAGDQPQHF.